This TCR beta chain came from a study of CD4 T cells in relation to SARS-CoV-2 and coronaviruses. Study context: After approximately 10 days of antigen culture, PBMC TCR beta CDR3s were sequenced.

Concerning this clone: Its antigen is as yet unknown.

Clones were sequenced by immunoSEQ multiplex PCR, and TCRdb holds only the in-frame ones, with some missing. There are around 26,000 clones in the sample; approximately 80% occur only once, and roughly a fifth lies in the top ten. Notes on the study in general: Crossreactivity was assessed only for spike protein, not other viral proteins.

The V end was cut by 4 bases, the J end by 1 base, with 7 bases between. From germline, CDR1 is MNHEY and CDR2 SVGAGI. The CDR3 spans 13 residues. Before the COVID-19 pandemic, during about 2010-2019, CD4+ T cells were taken from unexposed donors. CD4+ T cells were isolated from the cells after nine to eleven days of culture. As cell numbers allowed, unexposed-donor CD4+ T cells faced SARS-CoV-2 S/N and four cold-coronavirus spikes. The TCR was taken from a human donor in good health. This chain uses TRBV6-5 with TRBJ1-1; no firm D call. The source material was CD4+ T cells from PBMCs, cultured in vitro. CDR3 nucleotide sequence: TGTGCCAGCAGTTGGCGGCGGAACACTGAAGCTTTCTTT. Protein sequence: CASSWRRNTEAFF.